This passage covers 17 T cell receptor beta chains from one sample sequenced in a study of blood T cell repertoires in COVID-19. Repertoires were generated with immunoSEQ multiplex PCR, while TCRdb's copy carries only in-frame clones and drops some. The repertoire holds about 63,000 clones, with 80% to 90% as singletons. Sample: peripheral blood. Every receptor here comes from a man aged 55 to 70 with COVID-19, enrolled during active disease.

V gene TRBV6-5 combines with J gene TRBJ1-2, with D hard to call. V was clipped by 6 bases and J by 6 bases, with 11 bases between them. The CDR3 totals 12 residues. The germline CDR1 and CDR2 sequences are MNHEY and SVGAGI. This CDR3 is CASRTYTNGYTF. DNA of the CDR3: TGTGCCAGCAGAACGTACACCAATGGCTACACCTTC.

This sequence joins TRBV19 and TRBJ2-7; 11 bases match TRBD1. The CDR3 is 14 amino acids. Germline assignment: CDR1 LNHDA and CDR2 SQIVND (reference sequence). After removal of 5 bases from V and 6 bases from J, the junction contained 6 bases not matched to a gene. CDR3 residues: CASSVIGTGGEQYF. CDR3 coding DNA: TGTGCCAGTAGTGTCATCGGGACAGGGGGCGAGCAGTACTTC. Based on the CDR3 plus reference TRBV19 and TRBJ2-7, the full variable domain is DGGITQSPKYLFRKEGQNVTLSCEQNLNHDAMYWYRQDPGQGLRLIYYSQIVNDFQKGDIAEGYSVSREKKESFPLTVTSAQKNPTAFYLCASSVIGTGGEQYFGPGTRLTVT.

In DNA form, the CDR3 reads TGTGCCAGCAGCCAAGGGGAGAAAAGGAACACTGAAGCTTTCTTT. It specifies CASSQGEKRNTEAFF. V gene TRBV3-1 (or the pseudogene TRBV3-2) combines with J gene TRBJ1-1; D remains unclear. V lost 1 base, J lost 1 base, and 10 bases lay in between. There are 15 residues in the CDR3. The V gene's germline CDR1 is LGHDT and CDR2 YNNKEL (reference sequence).

This chain links TRBV6-6 with TRBJ2-7, with 8 bases fitting TRBD1. V lost 8 bases and J lost 2; bases outside the gene matches: 11. Germline V gene lookup returns CDR1 MNHNY and CDR2 SVGAGI (reference sequence). The CDR3 spans 15 residues. CDR3 DNA: TGTGCCAGCGTCACCCCAGGGGGCGCACCCTACGAGCAGTACTTC. Translated: CASVTPGGAPYEQYF.

This sequence joins TRBV9 and TRBJ2-2; 9 bases agree with TRBD1. V lost 5 bases, J lost 7 bases, and 3 bases stayed unmatched. From germline, CDR1 is SGDLS and CDR2 YYNGEE. This CDR3 has 13 residues. The CDR3 DNA is TGTGCCAGCAGTGCGACAGGGGGCGGGGAGCTGTTTTTT. Protein: CASSATGGGELFF. Full variable domain (outside the CDR3, taken from reference TRBV9 and TRBJ2-2): DSGVTQTPKHLITATGQRVTLRCSPRSGDLSVYWYQQSLDQGLQFLIQYYNGEERAKGNILERFSAQQFPDLHSELNLSSLELGDSALYFCASSATGGGELFFGEGSRLTVL.

V usage is TRBV27 and J usage is TRBJ2-5; the match to TRBD1 covers 10 bases. CDR3 size: 17 residues. With 5 bases clipped from V and 4 bases from J, the junction kept 13 bases outside the gene matches. In germline, CDR1 is MNHEY, CDR2 SMNVEV (reference sequence). CDR3 region: CASSLGQGSGMGETQYF. The DNA for the CDR3 is TGTGCCAGCAGTCTGGGACAGGGGTCGGGAATGGGAGAGACCCAGTACTTC.

This chain links TRBV19 with TRBJ1-2; 9 bases map to TRBD1. V lost 4 bases and J lost 5; bases outside the gene matches: 5. Germline CDR1 and CDR2: LNHDA and SQIVND (reference sequence). The CDR3 extends over 14 amino acids. DNA of the CDR3: TGTGCCAGTAGTAAGCGGGGACAGGGATATGGCTACACCTTC. This sequence encodes CASSKRGQGYGYTF.

This chain links TRBV3-1 (or the pseudogene TRBV3-2) with TRBJ2-7; 7 nucleotides agree with TRBD1. The CDR3 is 15 amino acids. J gave up 2 bases and V 2 bases, and 6 bases lay outside the gene matches. The germline V gene has CDR1 LGHDT and CDR2 YNNKEL (reference sequence). CDR3 loop: CASSQSLDRTYEQYF. CDR3 coding DNA: TGTGCCAGCAGCCAATCCCTGGACAGGACCTACGAGCAGTACTTC.

CDR3 loop: CASSNRGTGVNTGELFF. CDR3 bases: TGTGCCAGTAGCAATAGGGGGACAGGGGTAAACACCGGGGAGCTGTTTTTT. J is TRBJ2-2 and V is TRBV19, with 10 bases aligning to TRBD1. The V gene end was trimmed by 6 bases and the J gene end by 2 bases; junction bases not matched to a gene: 9. The CDR3 spans 17 residues. Germline CDR1 is LNHDA and CDR2 is SQIVND (reference sequence).

The chain's CDR3 is CASSEAAGYHNEQFF. The CDR3 DNA follows: TGTGCCAGCAGTGAAGCGGCGGGTTACCACAATGAGCAGTTCTTC. J is TRBJ2-1 and V is TRBV2; tentative D call: TRBD2 (5 bases). The germline CDR1 and CDR2 sequences are SNHLY and FYNNEI. V was pared by 0 bases and J by 5 bases, with 11 bases between. The CDR3 is 15 residues long.

For the CDR3, the DNA is TGTGCCAGCAGCGTAGATTCACGGGTGACTGAAGCTTTCTTT. It is translated as CASSVDSRVTEAFF. The chain combines TRBV9 with TRBJ1-1; D not resolved. The CDR3 covers 14 residues. CDR1 and CDR2 from the germline V gene are SGDLS and YYNGEE. V lost 0 bases, J lost 5 bases, and 11 bases lay in between.

This clone was counted only a few times. This chain links TRBV6-2 or TRBV6-3 with TRBJ1-5, with D tentatively TRBD1 (6 bases). V was clipped by 2 bases and J by 8 bases, with 19 bases between them. The CDR3 sequence is 16 residues long. From germline, CDR1 is MNHEY and CDR2 SVGEGT. The chain's CDR3 is CASSYGQGLVTEPQHF. In DNA, the CDR3 is TGTGCCAGCAGTTACGGTCAGGGGCTTGTCACCGAGCCCCAGCATTTT.

The rearrangement joins TRBV9 to TRBJ2-2; no clear D gene. Germline CDR1 SGDLS, CDR2 YYNGEE. The V gene lost 0 bases and the J gene lost 0 bases, with 6 bases spanning the gap. This CDR3 contains 15 residues. The CDR3 DNA is TGTGCCAGCAGCGTAGACGGAGCGAACACCGGGGAGCTGTTTTTT. Its protein product is CASSVDGANTGELFF.

The chain uses TRBV14 and TRBJ2-7; TRBD1 agrees at 9 bases. The CDR3 spans 15 residues. CDR1 and CDR2 (germline): SGHDN, FVKESK. V was pared by 1 base and J by 6 bases, with 7 bases of the junction left unmatched. CDR3 in amino acids: CASSQVRDRAIEQYF. The CDR3 nucleotides are TGTGCCAGCAGCCAAGTTCGGGACAGGGCAATCGAGCAGTACTTC.

The chain couples TRBV7-3 to TRBJ2-7; D is unresolved. The CDR3 totals 15 residues. The V and J ends lost 2 bases and 3 bases respectively, with 14 bases between them. CDR1 and CDR2 from the germline V gene are SGHTA and FQGTGA. The CDR3 protein is CASSLVLVQCYEQYF. The CDR3 nucleotides are TGTGCCAGCAGCTTAGTATTAGTACAGTGCTACGAGCAGTACTTC.

This sequence joins TRBV11-3 and TRBJ2-7; no definite D call. The ends were cut back, 2 bases at V and 6 bases at J, with 14 bases in the middle. The CDR3 runs to 14 residues. The V gene's germline CDR1 is SGHNT and CDR2 YENEEA. The CDR3 spells CASSLPEETGEQYF. The CDR3 nucleotides read TGTGCCAGCAGCTTACCCGAGGAGACGGGCGAGCAGTACTTC.

CDR3 nucleotide sequence: TGTGCCAGCAACGTCGGGGGGGCCCCAGATACGCAGTATTTT. Protein: CASNVGGAPDTQYF. V is TRBV5-4 and J is TRBJ2-3; TRBD2 aligns across 8 bases. CDR3 length: 14 residues. Germline V lookup: CDR1 SGHNT, CDR2 YYREEE (reference sequence). The ends lost 6 bases at V and 4 bases at J; junction bases unmatched: 7.